This TCR beta chain was sequenced for a study of T cell responses to AZD1222 COVID-19 vaccine. Study results and limitations: Nearly half of spike-specific TCRs reportedly target unmutated variant regions.

This clone came up once. Its antigen is still unknown. Germline V lookup: CDR1 LGHNA, CDR2 YSLEER. The V end lost 0 bases, the J end lost 7 bases, and 12 bases lay between the germline ends. The CDR3 runs 15 residues. Here immunoSEQ multiplex PCR was the method, and the copy in TCRdb shows in-frame clones only, minus some. The repertoire consists of about 83,000 clones, with roughly 90% occurring once and the leading ten covering 4% to 5.5%. This TCR derives from an adult in good health. This chain connects TRBV4-3 to TRBJ1-4; D may be TRBD1 (5 bases). The source material was peripheral blood, sampled on day 0 of MenACWY control vaccination. The CDR3 is CASSQETPGREKLFF. In DNA, the CDR3 is TGCGCCAGCAGCCAAGAGACGCCAGGGCGTGAAAAACTGTTTTTT.